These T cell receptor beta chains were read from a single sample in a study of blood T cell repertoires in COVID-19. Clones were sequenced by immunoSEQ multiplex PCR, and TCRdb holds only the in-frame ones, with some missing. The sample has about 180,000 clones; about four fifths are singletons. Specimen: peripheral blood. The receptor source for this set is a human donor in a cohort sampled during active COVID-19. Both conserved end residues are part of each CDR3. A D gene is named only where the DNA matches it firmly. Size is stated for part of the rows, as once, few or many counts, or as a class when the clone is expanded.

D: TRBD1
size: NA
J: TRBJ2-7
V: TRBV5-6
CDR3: CASSQPRADRASYEQYF
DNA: TGTGCCAGCAGCCAACCGCGGGCCGACAGGGCGTCCTACGAGCAGTACTTC

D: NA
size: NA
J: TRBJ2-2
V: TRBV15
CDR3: CATSTRTGRGSGELFF
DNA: TGTGCCACCAGCACACGGACAGGGAGGGGGTCCGGGGAGCTGTTTTTT

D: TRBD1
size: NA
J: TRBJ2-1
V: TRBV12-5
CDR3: CASGLVPGQGNEQFF
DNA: TGTGCTAGTGGTTTGGTCCCGGGACAGGGGAATGAGCAGTTCTTC

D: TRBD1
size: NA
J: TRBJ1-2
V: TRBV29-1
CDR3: CSVAGTGLNGYTF
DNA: TGCAGCGTGGCCGGGACAGGGTTGAATGGCTACACCTTC

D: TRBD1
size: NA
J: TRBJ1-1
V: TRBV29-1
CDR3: CSVELTTGVNTEAFF
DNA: TGCAGCGTTGAACTAACGACAGGGGTGAACACTGAAGCTTTCTTT

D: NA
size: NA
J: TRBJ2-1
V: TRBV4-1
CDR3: CASSQVVWGEEFF
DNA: TGCGCCAGCAGCCAAGTGGTGTGGGGGGAAGAGTTCTTC

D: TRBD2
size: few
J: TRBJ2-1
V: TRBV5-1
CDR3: CASSLAGTSSYNEQFF
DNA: TGCGCCAGCAGCTTGGCCGGGACTAGCTCCTACAATGAGCAGTTCTTC

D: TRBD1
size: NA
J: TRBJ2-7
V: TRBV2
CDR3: CASSEALQGNPYEQYF
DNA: TGTGCCAGCAGTGAAGCGCTACAGGGGAATCCCTACGAGCAGTACTTC

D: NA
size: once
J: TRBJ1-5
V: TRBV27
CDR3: CASSSSYSNQPQHF
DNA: TGTGCCAGCAGTTCAAGCTATAGCAATCAGCCCCAGCATTTT

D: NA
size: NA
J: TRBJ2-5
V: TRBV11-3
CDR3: CASSTPDSKTQYF
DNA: TGTGCCAGCAGCACTCCCGACAGTAAGACCCAGTACTTC

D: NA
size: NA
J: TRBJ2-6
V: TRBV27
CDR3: CASSLLSPTGANVLTF
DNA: TGTGCCAGCAGTTTATTATCCCCTACCGGGGCCAACGTCCTGACTTTC

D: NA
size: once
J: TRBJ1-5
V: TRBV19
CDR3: CASSIEGINQPQHF
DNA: TGTGCCAGTAGTATCGAGGGCATTAATCAGCCCCAGCATTTT

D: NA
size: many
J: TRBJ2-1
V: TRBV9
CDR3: CASSPEWGAYNEQFF
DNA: TGTGCCAGCAGCCCCGAGTGGGGGGCCTACAATGAGCAGTTCTTC

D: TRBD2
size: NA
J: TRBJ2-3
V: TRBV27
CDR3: CASSLSGGAIDTQYF
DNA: TGTGCCAGCAGTTTAAGCGGGGGGGCCATAGATACGCAGTATTTT

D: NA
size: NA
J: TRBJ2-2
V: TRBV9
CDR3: CATGGGLNTGELFF
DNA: TGTGCCACTGGTGGGGGGTTGAACACCGGGGAGCTGTTTTTT

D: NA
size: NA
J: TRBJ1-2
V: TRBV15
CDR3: CATSRDREFGYTF
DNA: TGTGCCACCAGCAGAGATAGGGAGTTCGGCTACACCTTC

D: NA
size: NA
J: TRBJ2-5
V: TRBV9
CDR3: CASSHDSSNVQETQYF
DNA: TGTGCCAGCAGCCATGACAGTTCGAATGTCCAAGAGACCCAGTACTTC

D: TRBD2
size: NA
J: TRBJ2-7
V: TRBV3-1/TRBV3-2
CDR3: CASSQGGLAPSYEQYF
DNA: TGTGCCAGCAGCCAAGGGGGACTAGCCCCTTCCTACGAGCAGTACTTC

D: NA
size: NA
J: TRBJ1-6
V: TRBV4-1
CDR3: CASSQTHPSSGNSPLHF
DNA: TGCGCCAGCAGCCAGACCCACCCTTCAAGCGGGAATTCACCCCTCCACTTT

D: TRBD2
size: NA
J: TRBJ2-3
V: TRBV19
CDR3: CASSPRTSADTQYF
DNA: TGTGCCAGTAGTCCCCGGACTAGCGCCGATACGCAGTATTTT

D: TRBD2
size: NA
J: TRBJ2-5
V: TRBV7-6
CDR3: CASSPVSSGGQTQYF
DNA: TGTGCCAGCAGCCCGGTTAGTAGCGGGGGTCAGACCCAGTACTTC

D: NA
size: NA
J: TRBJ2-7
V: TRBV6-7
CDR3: CARTPIQGHDNYEQYF
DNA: TGTGCCAGAACCCCCATACAAGGCCACGACAATTACGAGCAGTACTTC

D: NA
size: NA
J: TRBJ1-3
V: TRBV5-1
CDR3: CASRLNPGYSGNTIYF
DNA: TGCGCCAGCAGGTTGAACCCGGGATATAGTGGAAACACCATATATTTT

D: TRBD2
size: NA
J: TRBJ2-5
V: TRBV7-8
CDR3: CASSFLTSGGEETQYF
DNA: TGTGCCAGCAGCTTTCTGACTAGCGGGGGAGAAGAGACCCAGTACTTC

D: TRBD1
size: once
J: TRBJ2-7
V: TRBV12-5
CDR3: CASGLRVGDREPYEQYF
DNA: TGTGCTAGTGGTTTGCGAGTTGGGGACAGGGAACCCTACGAGCAGTACTTC

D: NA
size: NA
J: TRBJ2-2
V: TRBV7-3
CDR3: CASSLSGTGELFF
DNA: TGTGCCAGCAGCTTAAGCGGGACCGGGGAGCTGTTTTTT

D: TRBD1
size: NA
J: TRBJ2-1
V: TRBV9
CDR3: CASSGGTGNEQFF
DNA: TGTGCCAGCAGCGGCGGGACAGGGAATGAGCAGTTCTTC

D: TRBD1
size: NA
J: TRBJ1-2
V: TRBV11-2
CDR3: CASSPGQNYGYTF
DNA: TGTGCCAGCAGCCCGGGACAGAACTATGGCTACACCTTC

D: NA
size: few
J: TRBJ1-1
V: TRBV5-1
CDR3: CASSLGEGWGTEAFF
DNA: TGCGCCAGCAGCCTCGGGGAGGGCTGGGGCACTGAAGCTTTCTTT

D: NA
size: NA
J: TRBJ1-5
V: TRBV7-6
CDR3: CASSFWGRPRLYSGNQPQHF
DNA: TGTGCCAGCAGCTTCTGGGGAAGACCCCGTCTTTATAGCGGCAATCAGCCCCAGCATTTT

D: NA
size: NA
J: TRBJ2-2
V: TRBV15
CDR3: CATSRDRWGPNTGELFF
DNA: TGTGCCACCAGCAGAGATCGATGGGGCCCGAACACCGGGGAGCTGTTTTTT

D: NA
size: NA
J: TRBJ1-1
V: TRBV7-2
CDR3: CASSLEGPVNTEAFF
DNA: TGTGCCAGCAGCTTAGAGGGGCCTGTGAACACTGAAGCTTTCTTT

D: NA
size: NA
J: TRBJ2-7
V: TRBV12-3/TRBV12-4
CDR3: CASSSSGFEQYF
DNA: TGTGCCAGCAGTTCCTCAGGGTTCGAGCAGTACTTC

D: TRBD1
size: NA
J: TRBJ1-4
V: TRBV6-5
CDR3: CASRPAGTANEKLFF
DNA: TGTGCCAGCAGACCCGCCGGGACAGCTAATGAAAAACTGTTTTTT

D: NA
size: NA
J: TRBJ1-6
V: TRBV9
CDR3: CASSLDSPNSPLHF
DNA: TGTGCCAGCAGCCTCGACAGCCCTAATTCACCCCTCCACTTT

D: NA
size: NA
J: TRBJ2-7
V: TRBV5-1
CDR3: CASSLDRGMRYEQYF
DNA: TGCGCCAGCAGCTTGGATAGGGGGATGAGGTACGAGCAGTACTTC

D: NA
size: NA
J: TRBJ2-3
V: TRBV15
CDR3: CATSRDHPGGTDTQYF
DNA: TGTGCCACCAGCAGAGATCACCCGGGGGGCACAGATACGCAGTATTTT

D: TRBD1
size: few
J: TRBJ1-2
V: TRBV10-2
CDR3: CASSEGQGDGYTF
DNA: TGCGCCAGCAGTGAAGGACAGGGGGATGGCTACACCTTC

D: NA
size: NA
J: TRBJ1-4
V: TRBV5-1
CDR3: CASSLGRINEKLFF
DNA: TGCGCCAGCAGCTTGGGCAGAATTAATGAAAAACTGTTTTTT

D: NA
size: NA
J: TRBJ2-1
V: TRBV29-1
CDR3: CSVERNEQFF
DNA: TGCAGCGTTGAGCGAAATGAGCAGTTCTTC

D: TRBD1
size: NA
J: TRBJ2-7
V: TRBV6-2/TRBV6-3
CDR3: CASTPRQGPRPGEQYF
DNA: TGTGCCAGCACCCCTAGACAGGGCCCTCGACCGGGCGAGCAGTACTTC

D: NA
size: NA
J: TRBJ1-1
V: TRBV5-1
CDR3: CASSWGGQNTEAFF
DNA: TGCGCCAGCTCCTGGGGGGGGCAGAACACTGAAGCTTTCTTT

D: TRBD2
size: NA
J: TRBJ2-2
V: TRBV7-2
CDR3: CASSYLAGVTGELFF
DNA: TGTGCCAGCAGCTATTTAGCGGGGGTGACCGGGGAGCTGTTTTTT

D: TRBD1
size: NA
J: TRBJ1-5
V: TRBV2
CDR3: CASSRDRVDQPQHF
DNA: TGTGCCAGCAGTCGGGACAGGGTAGATCAGCCCCAGCATTTT

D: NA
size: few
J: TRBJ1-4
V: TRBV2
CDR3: CASKEGTLNEKLFF
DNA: TGTGCCAGTAAAGAGGGAACTTTAAATGAAAAACTGTTTTTT

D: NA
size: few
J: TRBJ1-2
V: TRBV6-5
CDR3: CASSTEGVGGYTF
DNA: TGTGCCAGCAGTACGGAAGGGGTGGGTGGCTACACCTTC

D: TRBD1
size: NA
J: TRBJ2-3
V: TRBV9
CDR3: CATSPQGAGSDTQYF
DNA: TGTGCCACCAGCCCACAGGGGGCGGGTTCAGATACGCAGTATTTT

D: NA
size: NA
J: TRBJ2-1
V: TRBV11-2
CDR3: CASSLGSSSYNEQFF
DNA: TGTGCCAGCAGCTTAGGATCGAGCTCCTACAATGAGCAGTTCTTC

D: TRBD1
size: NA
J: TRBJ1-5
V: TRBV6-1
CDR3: CASSEAWTGGSNQPQHF
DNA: TGTGCCAGCAGTGAAGCTTGGACAGGGGGGAGCAATCAGCCCCAGCATTTT

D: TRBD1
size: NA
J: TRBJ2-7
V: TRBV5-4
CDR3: CASSWGQEEGYEQYF
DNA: TGTGCCAGCAGCTGGGGACAGGAGGAAGGCTACGAGCAGTACTTC

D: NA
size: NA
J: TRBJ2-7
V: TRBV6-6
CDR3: CASSLPRETGLHEQYF
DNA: TGTGCCAGCAGCCTACCCCGGGAGACAGGGCTTCACGAGCAGTACTTC

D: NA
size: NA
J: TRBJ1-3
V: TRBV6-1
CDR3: CASSEEHGDTIYF
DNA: TGTGCCAGCAGTGAGGAGCATGGCGACACCATATATTTT

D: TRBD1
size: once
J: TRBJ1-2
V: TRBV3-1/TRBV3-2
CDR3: CASSQVGQGADYGYTF
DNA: TGTGCCAGCAGCCAAGTTGGCCAGGGGGCCGACTATGGCTACACCTTC